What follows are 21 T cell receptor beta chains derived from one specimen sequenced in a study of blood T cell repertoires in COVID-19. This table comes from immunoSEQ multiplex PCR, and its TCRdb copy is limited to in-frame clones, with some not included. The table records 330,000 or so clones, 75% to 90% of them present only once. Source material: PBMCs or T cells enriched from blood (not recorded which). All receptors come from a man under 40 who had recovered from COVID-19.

The CDR3 DNA is TGTGCCAGCAGCCTCACGGGGGGGATAGACTCCTACAATGAGCAGTTCTTC. It codes for CASSLTGGIDSYNEQFF. The V gene is TRBV11-2, the J gene TRBJ2-1; 8 nucleotides agree with TRBD2. Germline trimming cut 5 bases from V and 0 bases from J; bases unmatched to any gene: 9. Germline V gives CDR1 SGHAT, CDR2 FQNNGV. The CDR3 is 17 amino acids. Full variable domain (missing parts from reference TRBV11-2 and TRBJ2-1): EAGVAQSPRYKIIEKRQSVAFWCNPISGHATLYWYQQILGQGPKLLIQFQNNGVVDDSQLPKDRFSAERLKGVDSTLKIQPAKLEDSAVYLCASSLTGGIDSYNEQFFGPGTRLTVL.

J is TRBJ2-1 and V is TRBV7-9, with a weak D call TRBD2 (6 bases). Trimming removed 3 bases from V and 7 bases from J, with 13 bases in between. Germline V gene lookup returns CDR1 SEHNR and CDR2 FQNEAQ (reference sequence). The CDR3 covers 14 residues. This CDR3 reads CASSFRVGGNEQFF. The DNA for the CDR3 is TGTGCCAGCAGCTTCCGGGTCGGAGGGAATGAGCAGTTCTTC.

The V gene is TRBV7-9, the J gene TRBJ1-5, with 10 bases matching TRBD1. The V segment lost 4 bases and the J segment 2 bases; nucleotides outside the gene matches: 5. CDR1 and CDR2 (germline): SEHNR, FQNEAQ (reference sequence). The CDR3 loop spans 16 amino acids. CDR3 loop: CASSSSGTGGNQPQHF. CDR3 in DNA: TGTGCCAGCAGCTCCTCCGGGACAGGGGGCAATCAGCCCCAGCATTTT.

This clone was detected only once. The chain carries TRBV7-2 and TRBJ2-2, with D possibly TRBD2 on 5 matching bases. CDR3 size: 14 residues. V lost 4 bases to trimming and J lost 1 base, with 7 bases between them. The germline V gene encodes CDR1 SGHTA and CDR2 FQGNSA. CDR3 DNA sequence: TGTGCCAGCAGCTCCACTAGGAACACCGGGGAGCTGTTTTTT. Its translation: CASSSTRNTGELFF.

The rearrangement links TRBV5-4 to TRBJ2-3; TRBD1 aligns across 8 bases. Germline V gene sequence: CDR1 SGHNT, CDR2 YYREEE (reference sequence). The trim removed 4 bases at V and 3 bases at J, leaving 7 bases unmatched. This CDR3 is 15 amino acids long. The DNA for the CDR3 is TGTGCCAGCAGCCTACCCGGGACAGGTACAGATACGCAGTATTTT. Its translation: CASSLPGTGTDTQYF.

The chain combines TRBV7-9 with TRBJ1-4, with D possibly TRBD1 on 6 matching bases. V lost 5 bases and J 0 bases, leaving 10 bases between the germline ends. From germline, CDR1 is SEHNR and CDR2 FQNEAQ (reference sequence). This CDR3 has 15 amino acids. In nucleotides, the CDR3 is TGTGCCAGCAGCCCCAGGACAGCAACTAATGAAAAACTGTTTTTT. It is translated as CASSPRTATNEKLFF.

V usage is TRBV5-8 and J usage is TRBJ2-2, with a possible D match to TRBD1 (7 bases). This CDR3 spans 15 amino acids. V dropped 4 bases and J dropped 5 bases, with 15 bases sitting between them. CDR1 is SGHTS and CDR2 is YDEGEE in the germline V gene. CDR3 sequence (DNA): TGTGCCAGCAGCCCGGGGGACAGAACTACCGGGGAGCTGTTTTTT. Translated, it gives CASSPGDRTTGELFF.

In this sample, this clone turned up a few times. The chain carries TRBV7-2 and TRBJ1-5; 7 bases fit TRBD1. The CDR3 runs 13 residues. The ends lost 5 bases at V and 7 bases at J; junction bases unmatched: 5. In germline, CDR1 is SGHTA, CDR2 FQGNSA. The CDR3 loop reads CASSLQGGQPQHF. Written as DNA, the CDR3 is TGTGCCAGCAGCCTTCAGGGGGGCCAGCCCCAGCATTTT. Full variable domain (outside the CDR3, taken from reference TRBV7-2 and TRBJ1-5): GAGVSQSPSNKVTEKGKDVELRCDPISGHTALYWYRQSLGQGLEFLIYFQGNSAPDKSGLPSDRFSAERTGGSVSTLTIQRTQQEDSAVYLCASSLQGGQPQHFGDGTRLSIL.

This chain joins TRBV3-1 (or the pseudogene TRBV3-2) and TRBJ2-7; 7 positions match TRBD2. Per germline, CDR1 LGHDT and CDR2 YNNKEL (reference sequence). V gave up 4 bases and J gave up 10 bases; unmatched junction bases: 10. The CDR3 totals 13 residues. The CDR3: CASSPSRDYPQYF. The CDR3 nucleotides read TGTGCCAGCAGCCCTTCCCGGGACTATCCACAGTACTTC.

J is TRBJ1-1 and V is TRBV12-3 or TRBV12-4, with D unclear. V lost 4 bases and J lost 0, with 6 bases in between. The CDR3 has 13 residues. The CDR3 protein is CASSWELNTEAFF. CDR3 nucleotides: TGTGCCAGCAGTTGGGAGCTGAACACTGAAGCTTTCTTT.

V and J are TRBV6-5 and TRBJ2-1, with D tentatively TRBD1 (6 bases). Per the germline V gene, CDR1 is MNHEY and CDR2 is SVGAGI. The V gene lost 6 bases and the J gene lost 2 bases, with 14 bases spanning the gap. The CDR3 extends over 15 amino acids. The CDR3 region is CASSLMGAAYNEQFF. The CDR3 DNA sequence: TGTGCCAGCAGCCTAATGGGGGCTGCCTACAATGAGCAGTTCTTC.

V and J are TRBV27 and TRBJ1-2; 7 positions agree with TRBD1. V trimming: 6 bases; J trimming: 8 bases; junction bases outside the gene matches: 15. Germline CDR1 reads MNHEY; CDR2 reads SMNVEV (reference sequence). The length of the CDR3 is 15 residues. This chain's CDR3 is CASRGTAAQAGGYTF. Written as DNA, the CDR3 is TGTGCCAGCAGGGGGACAGCCGCGCAGGCGGGGGGCTACACCTTC.

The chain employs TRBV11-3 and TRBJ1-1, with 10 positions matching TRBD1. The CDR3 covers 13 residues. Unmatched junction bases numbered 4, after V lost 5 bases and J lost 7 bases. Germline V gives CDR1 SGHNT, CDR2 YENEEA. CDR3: CASSIGQGVEAFF. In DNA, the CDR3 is TGTGCCAGCAGCATCGGACAGGGGGTTGAAGCTTTCTTT.

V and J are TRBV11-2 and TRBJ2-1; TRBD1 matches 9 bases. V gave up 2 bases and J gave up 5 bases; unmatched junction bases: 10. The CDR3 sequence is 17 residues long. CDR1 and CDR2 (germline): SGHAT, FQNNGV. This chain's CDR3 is CASSLHSGTGLNNEQFF. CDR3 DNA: TGTGCCAGCAGCTTACATTCCGGGACAGGGCTTAACAATGAGCAGTTCTTC.

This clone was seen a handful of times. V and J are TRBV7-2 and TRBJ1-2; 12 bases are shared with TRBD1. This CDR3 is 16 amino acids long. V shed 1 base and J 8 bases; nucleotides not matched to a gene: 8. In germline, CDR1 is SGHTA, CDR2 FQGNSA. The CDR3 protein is CASSLDGTGGARGYTF. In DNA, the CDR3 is TGTGCCAGCAGCTTAGACGGGACAGGGGGCGCGAGGGGCTACACCTTC. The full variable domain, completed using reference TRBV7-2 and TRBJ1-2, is GAGVSQSPSNKVTEKGKDVELRCDPISGHTALYWYRQSLGQGLEFLIYFQGNSAPDKSGLPSDRFSAERTGGSVSTLTIQRTQQEDSAVYLCASSLDGTGGARGYTFGSGTRLTVV.

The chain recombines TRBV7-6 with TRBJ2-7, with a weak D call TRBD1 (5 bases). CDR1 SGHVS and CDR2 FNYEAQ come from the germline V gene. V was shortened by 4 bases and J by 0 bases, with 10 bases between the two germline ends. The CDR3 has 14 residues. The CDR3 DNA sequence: TGTGCCAGCAGCTCCCTGACAGACTCCTACGAGCAGTACTTC. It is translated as CASSSLTDSYEQYF.

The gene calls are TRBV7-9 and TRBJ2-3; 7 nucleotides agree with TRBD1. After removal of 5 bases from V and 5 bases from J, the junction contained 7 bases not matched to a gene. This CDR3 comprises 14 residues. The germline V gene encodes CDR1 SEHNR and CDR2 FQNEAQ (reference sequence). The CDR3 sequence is CASSRRQGGDTQYF. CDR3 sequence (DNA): TGTGCCAGCAGCCGCCGACAGGGCGGAGATACGCAGTATTTT.

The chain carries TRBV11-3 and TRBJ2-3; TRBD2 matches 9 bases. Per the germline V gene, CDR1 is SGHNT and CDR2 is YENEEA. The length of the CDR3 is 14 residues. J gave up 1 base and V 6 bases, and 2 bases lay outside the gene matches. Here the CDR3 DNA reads TGTGCCAGCAGTATAGCGGGGGGCACAGATACGCAGTATTTT. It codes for CASSIAGGTDTQYF.

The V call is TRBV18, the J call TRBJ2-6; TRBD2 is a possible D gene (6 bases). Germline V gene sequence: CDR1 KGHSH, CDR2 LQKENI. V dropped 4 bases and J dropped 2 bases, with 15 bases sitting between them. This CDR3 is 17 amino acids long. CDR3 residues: CASSRRDSIPGANVLTF. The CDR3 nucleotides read TGTGCCAGCTCACGACGGGACTCTATCCCTGGGGCCAACGTCCTGACTTTC.

CDR3 region: CASSPSPGQGPYEQYF. CDR3 nucleotide sequence: TGTGCCAGCTCACCGTCTCCGGGACAGGGTCCCTACGAGCAGTACTTC. The chain recombines TRBV18 with TRBJ2-7; 9 bases map to TRBD1. V gave up 3 bases and J gave up 2 bases; unmatched junction bases: 8. The CDR3 contains 16 residues. Germline CDR1 reads KGHSH; CDR2 reads LQKENI.

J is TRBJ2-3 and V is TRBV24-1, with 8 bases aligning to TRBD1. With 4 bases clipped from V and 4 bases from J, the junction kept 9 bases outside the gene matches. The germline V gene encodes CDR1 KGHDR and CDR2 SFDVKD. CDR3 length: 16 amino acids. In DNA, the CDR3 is TGTGCCACCAGTGACCGTCGGACAGGGTGGGCAGATACGCAGTATTTT. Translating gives CATSDRRTGWADTQYF.